In this sample, the clone carrying this T cell receptor beta chain turned up once. Some clones are missing from TCRdb's copy, which holds only in-frame ones; the method was immunoSEQ multiplex PCR. Of fewer than 200,000 clones in the sample, about 85% were seen once. This record belongs to a study of blood T cell repertoires in COVID-19. The source is a man in his sixties with acute or convalescent COVID-19. The specimen was peripheral blood.

The CDR3 DNA reads as TGCAGCGTTACGGGGGGGGTGGCCTACAATGAGCAGTTCTTC. It specifies CSVTGGVAYNEQFF. This chain joins TRBV29-1 and TRBJ2-1; TRBD2 matches 8 bases. The J segment lost 2 bases and the V segment lost 5 bases, leaving 5 bases of the junction unmatched. The CDR3 contains 14 residues. CDR1 SQVTM and CDR2 ANQGSEA come from the germline V gene.